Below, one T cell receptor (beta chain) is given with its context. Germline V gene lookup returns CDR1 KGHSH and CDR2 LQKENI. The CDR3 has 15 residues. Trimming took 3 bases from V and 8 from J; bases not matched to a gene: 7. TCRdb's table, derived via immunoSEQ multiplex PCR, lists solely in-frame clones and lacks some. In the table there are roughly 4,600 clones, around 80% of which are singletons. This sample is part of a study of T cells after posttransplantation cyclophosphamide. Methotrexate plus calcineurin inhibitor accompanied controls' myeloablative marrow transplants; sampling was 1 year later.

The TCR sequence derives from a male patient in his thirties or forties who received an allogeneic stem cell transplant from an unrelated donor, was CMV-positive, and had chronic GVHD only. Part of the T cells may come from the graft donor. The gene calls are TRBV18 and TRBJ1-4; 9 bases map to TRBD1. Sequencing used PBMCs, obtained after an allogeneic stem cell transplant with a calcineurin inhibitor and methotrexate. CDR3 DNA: TGTGCCAGCTCACCGCCACAGGGGGCCGGAGAAAAACTGTTTTTT. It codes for CASSPPQGAGEKLFF.